The rows below give T cell receptor beta chains drawn from one sample of a study of neoadjuvant anti-PD-1 for oral cavity cancer. Repertoires were generated with immunoSEQ multiplex PCR, while TCRdb's copy carries only in-frame clones and drops some. The sample holds about 15,000 clones, approximately 61% seen once. The material sequenced was PBMCs, taken before nivolumab (anti-PD-1) treatment. Receptor source: a person aged 40 to 85 with oral cavity squamous cell carcinoma. CDR3s include the opening cysteine and the closing phenylalanine or tryptophan. The order of the fields is J gene, V gene, clone size, D gene, CDR3 DNA, CDR3 protein. The D gene is left open where the match is weak. Part of the rows lack a size; the others show once, few, many or a class for expanded clones.

j_call: TRBJ2-2; v_call: TRBV7-2; clone_size: few; d_call: TRBD2; cdr3_nt: TGTGCCAGCACCCGACCTGCGGGAGTTTCGACCGGGGAGCTGTTTTTT; cdr3_aa: CASTRPAGVSTGELFF
j_call: TRBJ2-7; v_call: TRBV2; clone_size: -; d_call: -; cdr3_nt: TGTGCCAGCAGTGGTCAGTACGAGCAGTACTTC; cdr3_aa: CASSGQYEQYF
j_call: TRBJ2-7; v_call: TRBV5-1; clone_size: -; d_call: TRBD1; cdr3_nt: TGCGCCAGCAACAACCCGGGACAGGCATACGAGCAGTACTTC; cdr3_aa: CASNNPGQAYEQYF
j_call: TRBJ2-6; v_call: TRBV6-4; clone_size: few; d_call: -; cdr3_nt: TGTGCCAGCAGTGACTCCAGCTCTGGGGCCAACGTCCTGACTTTC; cdr3_aa: CASSDSSSGANVLTF
j_call: TRBJ2-7; v_call: TRBV27; clone_size: -; d_call: TRBD2; cdr3_nt: TGTGCCAGCAGTTCCAGACTAGCGGGAGGATTCTACGAGCAGTACTTC; cdr3_aa: CASSSRLAGGFYEQYF
j_call: TRBJ1-1; v_call: TRBV7-2; clone_size: -; d_call: TRBD1; cdr3_nt: TGTGCCAGCAGCCCCCGGACAGGGGCATATGGCACTGAAGCTTTCTTT; cdr3_aa: CASSPRTGAYGTEAFF
j_call: TRBJ2-1; v_call: TRBV5-8; clone_size: -; d_call: TRBD2; cdr3_nt: TGTGCCAGCAGGGGGACTAGCGGGAGAAATAATGAGCAGTTCTTC; cdr3_aa: CASRGTSGRNNEQFF
j_call: TRBJ2-2; v_call: TRBV10-2; clone_size: -; d_call: -; cdr3_nt: TGCGCCAGCAGTGAAACTGACACCGGGGAGCTGTTTTTT; cdr3_aa: CASSETDTGELFF
j_call: TRBJ2-5; v_call: TRBV30; clone_size: -; d_call: TRBD1; cdr3_nt: TGTGCCTGGAGCGCGGACAGGGTAAAAGAGACCCAGTACTTC; cdr3_aa: CAWSADRVKETQYF
j_call: TRBJ2-7; v_call: TRBV10-3; clone_size: -; d_call: -; cdr3_nt: TGTGCCATCAGTGTTGGGGACTCTAAGTTCTACGAGCAGTACTTC; cdr3_aa: CAISVGDSKFYEQYF
j_call: TRBJ2-7; v_call: TRBV6-1; clone_size: once; d_call: -; cdr3_nt: TGTGCCAGCAGTGAGCAGCCCTACGAGCAGTACTTC; cdr3_aa: CASSEQPYEQYF
j_call: TRBJ2-3; v_call: TRBV9; clone_size: -; d_call: -; cdr3_nt: TGTGCCAGCAGCGCCACAGGGTCAGATACGCAGTATTTT; cdr3_aa: CASSATGSDTQYF
j_call: TRBJ2-3; v_call: TRBV10-3; clone_size: -; d_call: -; cdr3_nt: TGTGCCATCAGAACGGACCTCACTAGCACAGATACGCAGTATTTT; cdr3_aa: CAIRTDLTSTDTQYF
j_call: TRBJ1-3; v_call: TRBV15; clone_size: once; d_call: -; cdr3_nt: TGTGCCACCAGCAGCACAGACTCTGGAAACACCATATATTTT; cdr3_aa: CATSSTDSGNTIYF
j_call: TRBJ2-5; v_call: TRBV7-6; clone_size: -; d_call: TRBD2; cdr3_nt: TGTGCCAGCATCGGAACTAGCGGGACGGCCGAGACCCAGTACTTC; cdr3_aa: CASIGTSGTAETQYF
j_call: TRBJ1-5; v_call: TRBV7-9; clone_size: few; d_call: -; cdr3_nt: TGTGCCAACCCAGGAAGGAGGAGCAATCAGCCCCAGCATTTT; cdr3_aa: CANPGRRSNQPQHF
j_call: TRBJ2-1; v_call: TRBV15; clone_size: -; d_call: TRBD2; cdr3_nt: TGTGCCACCAGCAGAAACGCGGCGGGAGGAGCCTACAATGAGCAGTTCTTC; cdr3_aa: CATSRNAAGGAYNEQFF
j_call: TRBJ1-1; v_call: TRBV10-2; clone_size: -; d_call: -; cdr3_nt: TGCGCCAGCAGACAACAATTGAACACTGAAGCTTTCTTT; cdr3_aa: CASRQQLNTEAFF
j_call: TRBJ1-1; v_call: TRBV7-3; clone_size: -; d_call: -; cdr3_nt: TGTGCCAGCAGCTTAGTCCCCGGGGGTGACACTGAAGCTTTCTTT; cdr3_aa: CASSLVPGGDTEAFF
j_call: TRBJ1-2; v_call: TRBV6-5; clone_size: once; d_call: -; cdr3_nt: TGTGCCAGCAGTACCTTGCCTCAGGGGTCCTATGGCTACACCTTC; cdr3_aa: CASSTLPQGSYGYTF
j_call: TRBJ2-1; v_call: TRBV10-2; clone_size: few; d_call: -; cdr3_nt: TGCGCCATCGCGGCAGGAGCCTACAATGAGCAGTTCTTC; cdr3_aa: CAIAAGAYNEQFF
j_call: TRBJ2-1; v_call: TRBV7-8; clone_size: -; d_call: -; cdr3_nt: TGTGCCAGCAGCTTACGAACTAGTCCGTTCTTC; cdr3_aa: CASSLRTSPFF
j_call: TRBJ2-5; v_call: TRBV30; clone_size: -; d_call: -; cdr3_nt: TGTGCCTGGAGTCCAGCAAACCAAGAGACCCAGTACTTC; cdr3_aa: CAWSPANQETQYF
j_call: TRBJ2-3; v_call: TRBV7-6; clone_size: once; d_call: -; cdr3_nt: TGTGCCAGCAGGGCCGCGGGCAGCCAGCAGTATTTT; cdr3_aa: CASRAAGSQQYF
j_call: TRBJ1-1; v_call: TRBV19; clone_size: -; d_call: -; cdr3_nt: TGTGCCAGTAGTATCATAGGTTCGACGGGACCGGACACTGAAGCTTTCTTT; cdr3_aa: CASSIIGSTGPDTEAFF
j_call: TRBJ2-7; v_call: TRBV5-8; clone_size: -; d_call: -; cdr3_nt: TGTGCCAGCAGCTGGGCGGGTTCTAGCGACTACGAGCAGTACTTC; cdr3_aa: CASSWAGSSDYEQYF
j_call: TRBJ1-1; v_call: TRBV14; clone_size: -; d_call: -; cdr3_nt: TGTGCCAGCAGCCAAGAGACCAGAACTGAAGCTTTCTTT; cdr3_aa: CASSQETRTEAFF
j_call: TRBJ2-3; v_call: TRBV20-1; clone_size: -; d_call: -; cdr3_nt: TGCAGTGCCCTAGAAGGGGGGACGCAGTATTTT; cdr3_aa: CSALEGGTQYF
j_call: TRBJ1-1; v_call: TRBV9; clone_size: few; d_call: -; cdr3_nt: TGTGCCAGCAGCGTAGGGACAGTGAACACTGAAGCTTTCTTT; cdr3_aa: CASSVGTVNTEAFF
j_call: TRBJ2-7; v_call: TRBV28; clone_size: -; d_call: -; cdr3_nt: TGTGCCAGCAGTCGACAGGACGAGCAGTACTTC; cdr3_aa: CASSRQDEQYF
j_call: TRBJ2-2; v_call: TRBV27; clone_size: -; d_call: -; cdr3_nt: TGTGCCAGCAGACAGGGGAACACCGGGGAGCTGTTTTTT; cdr3_aa: CASRQGNTGELFF
j_call: TRBJ1-2; v_call: TRBV11-2; clone_size: -; d_call: TRBD1; cdr3_nt: TGTGCCAGCAGCTTCCGGGACAGCTATGGCTACACCTTC; cdr3_aa: CASSFRDSYGYTF
j_call: TRBJ2-1; v_call: TRBV6-1; clone_size: few; d_call: TRBD1; cdr3_nt: TGTGCCAGCAGCGGGGGACAGGGTATTGTCCATGAGCAGTTCTTC; cdr3_aa: CASSGGQGIVHEQFF
j_call: TRBJ2-7; v_call: TRBV19; clone_size: -; d_call: -; cdr3_nt: TGTGCCAGTAGTATCCGGGGCAGGGTCTACGAGCAGTACTTC; cdr3_aa: CASSIRGRVYEQYF